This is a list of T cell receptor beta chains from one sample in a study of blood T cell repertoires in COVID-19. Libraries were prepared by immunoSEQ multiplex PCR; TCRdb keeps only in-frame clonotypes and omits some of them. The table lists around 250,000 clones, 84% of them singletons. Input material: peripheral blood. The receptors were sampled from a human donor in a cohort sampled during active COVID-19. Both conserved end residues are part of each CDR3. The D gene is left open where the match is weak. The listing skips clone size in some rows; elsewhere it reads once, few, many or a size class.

cdr3_aa: CASSVGQGNSPLHF
cdr3_nt: TGCGCCAGCAGTGTGGGACAGGGGAATTCACCCCTCCACTTT
d_call: TRBD1
j_call: TRBJ1-6
v_call: TRBV10-2
clone_size: -

cdr3_aa: CASRRDRVYEQYF
cdr3_nt: TGCGCCAGCAGGCGGGACAGGGTTTACGAGCAGTACTTC
d_call: TRBD1
j_call: TRBJ2-7
v_call: TRBV10-2
clone_size: -

cdr3_aa: CASSLVGQGTEQFF
cdr3_nt: TGTGCCAGCAGCTTAGTTGGACAGGGGACTGAGCAGTTCTTC
d_call: TRBD1
j_call: TRBJ2-1
v_call: TRBV11-2
clone_size: -

cdr3_aa: CATTRANYGYTF
cdr3_nt: TGTGCCACTACTAGAGCTAACTATGGCTACACCTTC
d_call: -
j_call: TRBJ1-2
v_call: TRBV12-3/TRBV12-4
clone_size: -

cdr3_aa: CASSITGGYNSPLHF
cdr3_nt: TGTGCCAGTAGTATAACAGGGGGTTATAATTCACCCCTCCACTTT
d_call: TRBD1
j_call: TRBJ1-6
v_call: TRBV19
clone_size: -

cdr3_aa: CASSERYEQYF
cdr3_nt: TGTGCCAGCAGTGAGAGGTACGAGCAGTACTTC
d_call: -
j_call: TRBJ2-7
v_call: TRBV6-1
clone_size: -

cdr3_aa: CASSVAYNTEAFF
cdr3_nt: TGTGCCAGCAGCGTAGCCTATAACACTGAAGCTTTCTTT
d_call: -
j_call: TRBJ1-1
v_call: TRBV9
clone_size: -

cdr3_aa: CASSPLLSSTDTQYF
cdr3_nt: TGTGCCAGCTCACCCTTACTGTCTAGCACAGATACGCAGTATTTT
d_call: -
j_call: TRBJ2-3
v_call: TRBV18
clone_size: once

cdr3_aa: CASSLAWGSGDLEQYF
cdr3_nt: TGTGCCAGCAGCTTAGCTTGGGGGAGCGGGGACCTCGAGCAGTACTTC
d_call: TRBD2
j_call: TRBJ2-7
v_call: TRBV11-2
clone_size: -

cdr3_aa: CASSPQGAQVTEAFF
cdr3_nt: TGTGCCAGCAGCCCTCAGGGGGCGCAGGTCACTGAAGCTTTCTTT
d_call: TRBD1
j_call: TRBJ1-1
v_call: TRBV11-1
clone_size: -

cdr3_aa: CASREDYSSYEQYF
cdr3_nt: TGTGCCAGCCGAGAGGATTACTCCTCCTACGAGCAGTACTTC
d_call: -
j_call: TRBJ2-7
v_call: TRBV2
clone_size: -

cdr3_aa: CASSQIGGGNTEAFF
cdr3_nt: TGCGCCAGCAGCCAAATTGGGGGGGGGAACACTGAAGCTTTCTTT
d_call: -
j_call: TRBJ1-1
v_call: TRBV4-3
clone_size: -

cdr3_aa: CASSQGVGQGSGNTIYF
cdr3_nt: TGCGCCAGCAGCCAAGGCGTGGGACAGGGCTCTGGAAACACCATATATTTT
d_call: TRBD1
j_call: TRBJ1-3
v_call: TRBV4-3
clone_size: -

cdr3_aa: CATSRGYQGGDTQYF
cdr3_nt: TGTGCCACCAGCAGGGGCTATCAAGGAGGAGATACGCAGTATTTT
d_call: -
j_call: TRBJ2-3
v_call: TRBV15
clone_size: -

cdr3_aa: CASRLGGVVNTEAFF
cdr3_nt: TGTGCCAGTAGATTGGGGGGTGTTGTGAACACTGAAGCTTTCTTT
d_call: -
j_call: TRBJ1-1
v_call: TRBV19
clone_size: -

cdr3_aa: CATSDARGEQPQHF
cdr3_nt: TGTGCCACCAGTGATGCCAGGGGCGAGCAGCCCCAGCATTTT
d_call: -
j_call: TRBJ1-5
v_call: TRBV24-1
clone_size: few

cdr3_aa: CASWDRRGNEQFF
cdr3_nt: TGTGCCAGCTGGGACAGGCGGGGGAATGAGCAGTTCTTC
d_call: -
j_call: TRBJ2-1
v_call: TRBV3-1/TRBV3-2
clone_size: -

cdr3_aa: CASSLDNRQNTEAFF
cdr3_nt: TGTGCCAGCAGCTTAGATAACAGGCAGAACACTGAAGCTTTCTTT
d_call: -
j_call: TRBJ1-1
v_call: TRBV7-2
clone_size: -

cdr3_aa: CASSGTSPNQPQHF
cdr3_nt: TGTGCCAGCAGTGGGACATCTCCCAATCAGCCCCAGCATTTT
d_call: -
j_call: TRBJ1-5
v_call: TRBV2
clone_size: once

cdr3_aa: CASRGTYTDTQYF
cdr3_nt: TGTGCCAGCCGCGGGACGTACACAGATACGCAGTATTTT
d_call: -
j_call: TRBJ2-3
v_call: TRBV2
clone_size: -

cdr3_aa: CASSLATAPYNSPLHF
cdr3_nt: TGTGCCAGCAGTTTAGCGACAGCTCCCTATAATTCACCCCTCCACTTT
d_call: -
j_call: TRBJ1-6
v_call: TRBV27
clone_size: -

cdr3_aa: CSASRDIYQETQYF
cdr3_nt: TGCAGTGCTAGTCGGGACATCTACCAAGAGACCCAGTACTTC
d_call: -
j_call: TRBJ2-5
v_call: TRBV20-1
clone_size: -

cdr3_aa: CASSRWTGGSSGANVLTF
cdr3_nt: TGTGCCAGCAGCCGCTGGACAGGGGGTTCTTCTGGGGCCAACGTCCTGACTTTC
d_call: TRBD1
j_call: TRBJ2-6
v_call: TRBV7-6
clone_size: -

cdr3_aa: CASSQVGTEQETQYF
cdr3_nt: TGTGCCAGCAGCCAAGTCGGGACAGAACAAGAGACCCAGTACTTC
d_call: TRBD1
j_call: TRBJ2-5
v_call: TRBV4-2
clone_size: -

cdr3_aa: CAVREKNYGYTF
cdr3_nt: TGTGCCGTGAGGGAAAAAAACTATGGCTACACCTTC
d_call: -
j_call: TRBJ1-2
v_call: TRBV6-5
clone_size: few

cdr3_aa: CASSSGQGSSNSPLHF
cdr3_nt: TGTGCCAGCAGCTCTGGACAGGGCTCCTCTAATTCACCCCTCCACTTT
d_call: TRBD1
j_call: TRBJ1-6
v_call: TRBV5-6
clone_size: -

cdr3_aa: CASHSGGWGGYTF
cdr3_nt: TGTGCCAGCCACTCCGGGGGTTGGGGTGGCTACACCTTC
d_call: -
j_call: TRBJ1-2
v_call: TRBV28
clone_size: -

cdr3_aa: CASSLVIAGADTGELFF
cdr3_nt: TGCGCCAGCAGCTTGGTAATAGCGGGAGCGGACACCGGGGAGCTGTTTTTT
d_call: TRBD2
j_call: TRBJ2-2
v_call: TRBV5-1
clone_size: -

cdr3_aa: CASSQFRSGDTEAFF
cdr3_nt: TGTGCCAGCAGCCAATTCCGGTCGGGTGACACTGAAGCTTTCTTT
d_call: -
j_call: TRBJ1-1
v_call: TRBV16
clone_size: -

cdr3_aa: CASSRAITGELFF
cdr3_nt: TGTGCCAGCAGTAGAGCCATCACCGGGGAGCTGTTTTTT
d_call: -
j_call: TRBJ2-2
v_call: TRBV12-3/TRBV12-4
clone_size: -

cdr3_aa: CASYLAGGPYEQYF
cdr3_nt: TGTGCCAGCTACTTAGCGGGGGGCCCGTACGAGCAGTACTTC
d_call: TRBD2
j_call: TRBJ2-7
v_call: TRBV2
clone_size: -

cdr3_aa: CASTKGIYEQYF
cdr3_nt: TGTGCCAGCACGAAGGGGATTTACGAGCAGTACTTC
d_call: -
j_call: TRBJ2-7
v_call: TRBV28
clone_size: -

cdr3_aa: CASSRKGSNEQYF
cdr3_nt: TGTGCCAGCTCACGAAAGGGGTCGAACGAGCAGTACTTC
d_call: -
j_call: TRBJ2-7
v_call: TRBV18
clone_size: -

cdr3_aa: CASSPGRQGITYEQYF
cdr3_nt: TGCGCCAGCAGCCCCGGGCGACAGGGCATCACCTACGAGCAGTACTTC
d_call: TRBD1
j_call: TRBJ2-7
v_call: TRBV5-1
clone_size: -

cdr3_aa: CASSYTRDSYEQYF
cdr3_nt: TGTGCCAGCAGTTACACCAGGGACTCCTACGAGCAGTACTTC
d_call: -
j_call: TRBJ2-7
v_call: TRBV6-5
clone_size: -

cdr3_aa: CATSEPLAGGLNEQFF
cdr3_nt: TGTGCCACCAGTGAGCCTCTAGCGGGGGGGCTCAATGAGCAGTTCTTC
d_call: TRBD2
j_call: TRBJ2-1
v_call: TRBV24-1
clone_size: once

cdr3_aa: CASMGGVADTQYF
cdr3_nt: TGTGCCAGTATGGGGGGGGTTGCAGATACGCAGTATTTT
d_call: TRBD2
j_call: TRBJ2-3
v_call: TRBV19
clone_size: -

cdr3_aa: CASSSLRLAGFQETQYF
cdr3_nt: TGTGCCAGCAGCTCCCTCCGGCTAGCGGGGTTCCAAGAGACCCAGTACTTC
d_call: TRBD2
j_call: TRBJ2-5
v_call: TRBV6-2/TRBV6-3
clone_size: -

cdr3_aa: CASRLGDYPQETQYF
cdr3_nt: TGCGCCAGCAGGCTCGGGGACTACCCCCAAGAGACCCAGTACTTC
d_call: TRBD2
j_call: TRBJ2-5
v_call: TRBV5-1
clone_size: -

cdr3_aa: CSVGYTYQETQYF
cdr3_nt: TGCAGCGTTGGGTACACGTACCAAGAGACCCAGTACTTC
d_call: -
j_call: TRBJ2-5
v_call: TRBV29-1
clone_size: -

cdr3_aa: CASSPDRGSGETQYF
cdr3_nt: TGTGCCAGCAGCCCCGACAGGGGAAGTGGGGAGACCCAGTACTTC
d_call: TRBD1
j_call: TRBJ2-5
v_call: TRBV5-5
clone_size: -

cdr3_aa: CASSQEAGAANTGELFF
cdr3_nt: TGTGCCAGCAGCCAAGAGGCGGGGGCGGCGAACACCGGGGAGCTGTTTTTT
d_call: -
j_call: TRBJ2-2
v_call: TRBV4-2
clone_size: -